The clone carrying this TCR beta chain was seen only a few times. Sequencing used immunoSEQ multiplex PCR; TCRdb keeps in-frame clones, though not all of them. The sample lists around 370,000 clones, around 91% occurring once. This sample is part of a study of blood T cell repertoires in COVID-19. As for the study in general: Spain, Italy and the United States supplied samples that represented acute and convalescent COVID-19. T cells, B-cell-depleted T cells, or PBMCs provided the cDNA or gDNA that served as material.

V lost 8 bases and J lost 2; bases outside the gene matches: 9. The CDR3 has 15 residues. Germline assignment: CDR1 WSHSY and CDR2 SAAADI. The V and J genes are TRBV10-2 and TRBJ2-3; 8 bases are a match to TRBD2. The clonotype originates from a woman aged 18-29 years who had recovered from COVID-19. The source material was peripheral blood. Here the CDR3 DNA reads TGCGCCAGCTCGGAGGGACTAGTCATCACAGATACGCAGTATTTT. Protein product: CASSEGLVITDTQYF.